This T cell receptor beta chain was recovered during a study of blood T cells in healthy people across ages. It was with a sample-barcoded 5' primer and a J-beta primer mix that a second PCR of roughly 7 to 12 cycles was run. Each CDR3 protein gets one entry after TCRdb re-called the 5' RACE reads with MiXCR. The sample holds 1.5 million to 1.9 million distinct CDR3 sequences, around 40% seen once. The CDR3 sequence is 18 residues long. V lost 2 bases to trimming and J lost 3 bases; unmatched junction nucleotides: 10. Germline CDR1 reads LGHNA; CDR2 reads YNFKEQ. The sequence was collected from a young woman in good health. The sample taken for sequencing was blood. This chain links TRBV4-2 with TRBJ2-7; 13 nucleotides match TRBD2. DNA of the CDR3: TGTGCCAGCAGCCAATACAGCGGACTAGCGGGAGACCTCTACGAGCAGTACTTC. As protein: CASSQYSGLAGDLYEQYF.